Below are 15 T cell receptor beta chains sequenced from a single sample in a study of T cell responses to AZD1222 COVID-19 vaccine. Method: immunoSEQ multiplex PCR; TCRdb's copy keeps in-frame clones and lacks some. The table includes under 150,000 clones, 88% detected once. Specimen: peripheral blood, collected on day 0 of AZD1222 vaccination. These receptors all come from an adult in good health.

The chain combines TRBV6-5 with TRBJ2-7; tentative D call: TRBD1 (5 bases). The V gene's germline CDR1 is MNHEY and CDR2 SVGAGI. V was cut by 0 bases and J by 3 bases, with 9 bases left in between. The CDR3 runs to 14 residues. As DNA, the CDR3 is TGTGCCAGCAGTTACTCGAGGACAAACTACGAGCAGTACTTC. Its translation: CASSYSRTNYEQYF.

The J gene is TRBJ1-6, the V gene TRBV5-1; D ambiguous. The CDR3 is 15 residues long. CDR1 SGHRS and CDR2 YFSETQ come from the germline V gene. Trimming took 0 bases from V and 7 from J, leaving 11 bases between them. CDR3 in amino acids: CASSLVDGRNSPLHF. In DNA form, the CDR3 reads TGCGCCAGCAGCTTGGTTGACGGGCGGAATTCACCCCTCCACTTT.

As concerns this clone: Other DNA sequences from this sample encode an identical CDR3 as well. The J gene is TRBJ1-3, the V gene TRBV7-9; D is uncertain. This CDR3 has 13 amino acids. V was shortened by 0 bases and J by 4 bases, with 4 bases between the two germline ends. Per germline, CDR1 SEHNR and CDR2 FQNEAQ (reference sequence). The CDR3 region is CASSLAGGNTIYF. Written as DNA, the CDR3 is TGTGCCAGCAGCTTAGCTGGGGGAAACACCATATATTTT.

The chain recombines TRBV27 with TRBJ2-6; no definite D call. The CDR3 extends over 19 amino acids. Between the trimmed V and J ends, which lost 7 bases and 0 bases, there was a span of 22 bases. The germline V gene encodes CDR1 MNHEY and CDR2 SMNVEV (reference sequence). CDR3 coding DNA: TGTGCCAGCAACCTAGGCTACTCTTTCCACAACTCTGGGGCCAACGTCCTGACTTTC. This gives the protein CASNLGYSFHNSGANVLTF.

This rearrangement joins TRBV19 to TRBJ2-5, with TRBD2 identical over 16 bases. The germline CDR1 and CDR2 sequences are LNHDA and SQIVND (reference sequence). V lost 5 bases and J lost 9; bases outside the gene matches: 9. The CDR3 totals 16 residues. CDR3 nucleotides: TGTGCCAGTAGTCCGGGACTAGCGGGAGGGCCCGGGGCCCAGTACTTC. Its translation: CASSPGLAGGPGAQYF. Supplemented by reference TRBV19 and TRBJ2-5, the full variable domain reads DGGITQSPKYLFRKEGQNVTLSCEQNLNHDAMYWYRQDPGQGLRLIYYSQIVNDFQKGDIAEGYSVSREKKESFPLTVTSAQKNPTAFYLCASSPGLAGGPGAQYFGPGTRLLVL.

The rearrangement joins TRBV6-5 to TRBJ2-6; D is unresolved. Germline CDR1 and CDR2: MNHEY and SVGAGI. The CDR3 is 13 residues long. Trimming removed 7 bases from V and 4 bases from J, with 8 bases in between. The CDR3 is CASNIQGANVLTF. As DNA, the CDR3 is TGTGCCAGCAACATTCAGGGGGCCAACGTCCTGACTTTC.

The V call is TRBV19, the J call TRBJ1-5, with D maybe TRBD1 (6 bases). V was pared by 6 bases and J by 7 bases, with 19 bases between. The germline V gene encodes CDR1 LNHDA and CDR2 SQIVND (reference sequence). The length of the CDR3 is 15 residues. The CDR3 bases are TGTGCCAGTAGGGAGGCGGGGGGGCCTTGGCAGCCCCAGCATTTT. Translated, it gives CASREAGGPWQPQHF.

The chain combines TRBV28 with TRBJ1-4, with TRBD1 matching 9 bases. The CDR3 length is 15 residues. V dropped 4 bases and J dropped 8; count of bases not matched to a gene: 8. Germline CDR1 is MDHEN and CDR2 is SYDVKM. This CDR3 reads CASSSSGTGSEKLFF. The DNA of the CDR3 is TGTGCCAGCAGTTCTAGTGGGACAGGGAGCGAAAAACTGTTTTTT.

V and J are TRBV5-4 and TRBJ1-2, with a possible D match to TRBD1 (6 bases). V gave up 2 bases and J gave up 7 bases, with 15 bases separating them. The CDR3 has 14 residues. Germline V gives CDR1 SGHNT, CDR2 YYREEE (reference sequence). CDR3 residues: CASSFRGGAAGYTF. The CDR3 DNA sequence: TGTGCCAGCAGCTTCCGGGGGGGCGCGGCTGGCTACACCTTC.

J is TRBJ2-3 and V is TRBV14; 9 bases align to TRBD1. The CDR3 consists of 14 residues. V trimming: 9 bases; J trimming: 0 bases; junction bases outside the gene matches: 4. CDR1 and CDR2 from the germline V gene are SGHDN and FVKESK. CDR3 sequence: CARAGQGSTDTQYF. CDR3 nucleotides: TGTGCCAGAGCGGGACAGGGAAGCACAGATACGCAGTATTTT. Based on the CDR3 plus reference TRBV14 and TRBJ2-3, the full variable domain is EAGVTQFPSHSVIEKGQTVTLRCDPISGHDNLYWYRRVMGKEIKFLLHFVKESKQDESGMPNNRFLAERTGGTYSTLKVQPAELEDSGVYFCARAGQGSTDTQYFGPGTRLTVL.

The rearrangement links TRBV6-2 or TRBV6-3 to TRBJ2-7, with TRBD2 as a possible D gene (5 bases). This CDR3 comprises 15 residues. The germline gives CDR1 MNHEY, CDR2 SVGEGT. Trimming cost V 2 bases and J 2 bases, with 13 bases left between them. CDR3 in DNA: TGTGCCAGCAGTTACGGCGGGCTCGGACCCTACGAGCAGTACTTC. This encodes CASSYGGLGPYEQYF.

V gene TRBV9 combines with J gene TRBJ2-7; D may correspond to TRBD1 or TRBD2 (6 bases each). Trimming left V 0 bases short and J 5 bases short, with 9 bases between. Germline assignment: CDR1 SGDLS and CDR2 YYNGEE. The CDR3 is 13 residues long. The DNA of the CDR3 is TGTGCCAGCAGCGTAGCAGGGGAGGACGAGCAGTACTTC. This encodes CASSVAGEDEQYF.

This clone was recorded once. V and J are TRBV6-2 or TRBV6-3 and TRBJ2-7; D is perhaps TRBD2 (6 bases). Trimming removed 4 bases from V and 0 bases from J, with 10 bases in between. Germline lookup yields CDR1 MNHEY and CDR2 SVGEGT. The CDR3 has 14 residues. DNA for the CDR3: TGTGCCAGCAGTTTGGGACTTAGCTCCTACGAGCAGTACTTC. Translation gives CASSLGLSSYEQYF.

This rearrangement joins TRBV5-4 to TRBJ2-5; no clear D gene. This CDR3 is built from 15 residues. From germline, CDR1 is SGHNT and CDR2 YYREEE (reference sequence). The V end lost 4 bases, the J end lost 5 bases, and 18 bases lay between the germline ends. CDR3 DNA: TGTGCCAGCAGCACTCGGGCCACACGGACGGAGACCCAGTACTTC. Its translation is CASSTRATRTETQYF.

The chain has TRBV5-1 and TRBJ1-2; D remains unclear. Trimming removed 0 bases at V and 6 bases at J, with 12 bases between. This CDR3 region has 14 residues. Germline V lookup: CDR1 SGHRS, CDR2 YFSETQ. As DNA, the CDR3 is TGCGCCAGCAGCTTGGTGGTCAGTGTGGATGGCTACACCTTC. The encoded protein is CASSLVVSVDGYTF.